This TCR beta chain originates from a study of T-cell reconstitution after alpha-beta-depleted transplantation in children. The CDR3 contains 12 residues. Germline V gene data show CDR1 as SQVTM and CDR2 as ANQGSEA. Trimming shortened V by 6 bases and J by 5 bases, and 10 bases separated the two germline ends. This clonotype appeared many times. Unique molecular identifiers were used in preparing the TCRbeta library. Using its own MiXCR run on the PCR reads, TCRdb lists one record per CDR3 protein. In the table there are fewer than 550,000 distinct CDR3 sequences, approximately 10% of which are singletons.

This receptor was identified in a human donor who donated a stem cell graft to a child with acute myeloid leukemia. The chain joins TRBV29-1 to TRBJ2-2; a weak D match, TRBD1 (6 bases). This specimen was PBMCs from the stem cell graft donor, taken from the stem cell graft. CDR3 DNA sequence: TGCAGCGTCCCACAGGGTACCGGGGAGCTGTTTTTT. Encoded protein: CSVPQGTGELFF.